Shown below are 15 T cell receptor beta chains from a single sample sequenced in a study of CD8+ T cells in alopecia areata. Treatment specified: oral pan-JAK inhibitor, 5-10 mg twice daily. Extracted RNA was reverse transcribed, and the resulting cDNA served as sequencing template. Measured with immunoSEQ multiplex PCR; TCRdb has only the in-frame clones, and not every one. The sample includes under 200,000 clones, about 60% of them seen just once. The sample was CD4+ T cells sorted from blood, taken at week 24, from a patient treated with tofacitinib. The receptors here all came from a human donor with alopecia areata.

In nucleotides, the CDR3 is TGCAGTGCTAGCGCCACGAATGGCTACACCTTC. Protein sequence: CSASATNGYTF. This chain links TRBV20-1 with TRBJ1-2, with D unresolved. This CDR3 comprises 11 residues. Per the germline V gene, CDR1 is DFQATT and CDR2 is SNEGSKA (reference sequence). V lost 3 bases and J lost 6, with 8 bases in between.

This sequence joins TRBV29-1 and TRBJ2-5, with D unclear. Judging by the DNA end, TRBJ2-7 fits better; the J call may be wrong. The germline V gene has CDR1 SQVTM and CDR2 ANQGSEA. The CDR3 totals 13 residues. Here the CDR3 reads CSVEDPYAYEQYF. The CDR3 DNA sequence: TGCAGCGTTGAGGACCCCTATGCCTACGAGCAGTACTTC.

The chain has TRBV25-1 and TRBJ1-6, with unresolved D. Germline V lookup: CDR1 MGHDK, CDR2 SYGVNS. This CDR3 contains 14 residues. V was cut by 7 bases and J by 4 bases, with 11 bases left in between. CDR3 nucleotides: TGTGCCAGCAACCTGGGTGCTTATAATTCACCCCTCCACTTT. Protein: CASNLGAYNSPLHF.

This sequence joins TRBV12-5 and TRBJ2-7; the D is unclear. This CDR3 spans 14 amino acids. Between the trimmed V and J ends, which lost 1 base and 7 bases, there was a span of 14 bases. Germline V lookup: CDR1 LGHNT, CDR2 FRNRAP. The CDR3 DNA reads TGTGCTAGTGGTTTGGGTCACGGTGTGGAGGAGCAGTACTTC. This encodes CASGLGHGVEEQYF.

The chain couples TRBV29-1 to TRBJ2-2; tentatively, D is TRBD1 (5 bases). CDR3 length equals 13 residues. The V end was cut by 6 bases, the J end by 6 bases, with 14 bases between. CDR1 SQVTM and CDR2 ANQGSEA come from the germline V gene. CDR3: CSVQGLGPGELFF. CDR3 nucleotides: TGCAGCGTGCAGGGTCTCGGCCCCGGGGAGCTGTTTTTT.

This rearrangement joins TRBV9 to TRBJ2-5; perhaps TRBD2 as D (5 bases). This CDR3 has 13 amino acids. Germline loops: CDR1 SGDLS, CDR2 YYNGEE. The V end was cut by 6 bases, the J end by 8 bases, with 17 bases between. The CDR3 loop reads CASNPDQEGTQYF. CDR3 bases: TGTGCCAGCAATCCGGATCAAGAGGGAACCCAGTACTTC. The variable domain in full, with the rest retrieved from reference TRBV9 and TRBJ2-5, is DSGVTQTPKHLITATGQRVTLRCSPRSGDLSVYWYQQSLDQGLQFLIQYYNGEERAKGNILERFSAQQFPDLHSELNLSSLELGDSALYFCASNPDQEGTQYFGPGTRLLVL.

This clone was observed a handful of times. The rearrangement joins TRBV7-9 to TRBJ2-5; D possibly matches TRBD1 or TRBD2 (5 bases each). V was shortened by 5 bases and J by 4 bases, with 20 bases between the two germline ends. Per germline, CDR1 SEHNR and CDR2 FQNEAQ (reference sequence). The CDR3 contains 16 residues. The CDR3 loop is CASSPDGTGSAETQYF. As DNA, the CDR3 is TGTGCCAGCAGCCCGGACGGGACGGGGTCGGCAGAGACCCAGTACTTC.

The chain combines TRBV15 with TRBJ1-2; 9 bases are shared with TRBD1. J was trimmed by 7 bases and V by 3 bases; bases with no gene match: 9. The CDR3 sequence is 15 residues long. Germline V CDR1 and CDR2: LNHNV, YYDKDF (reference sequence). In DNA, the CDR3 is TGTGCCACCAGCAGCGGAAGGGACAGGGATGTTGGCTACACCTTC. It codes for CATSSGRDRDVGYTF.

This clone turned up a few times. The genes are TRBV6-5 and TRBJ2-7; 12 bases fit TRBD2. There are 15 residues in the CDR3. V gave up 4 bases and J gave up 4 bases; unmatched junction bases: 5. Germline assignment: CDR1 MNHEY and CDR2 SVGAGI. The CDR3 is CASSFRLAGEYEQYF. The DNA for the CDR3 is TGTGCCAGCAGTTTCCGACTAGCGGGGGAATACGAGCAGTACTTC.

The chain is built from TRBV15 and TRBJ1-2; D call uncertain. In germline, CDR1 is LNHNV, CDR2 YYDKDF (reference sequence). Trimming took off 1 base at V and 5 bases at J, with 11 bases between the two ends. There are 14 residues in the CDR3. CDR3 nucleotide sequence: TGTGCCACCAGCAGAGGGGCCGCTTTTTATGGCTACACCTTC. Its protein is CATSRGAAFYGYTF.

There are a few counts of this clone. The V and J genes are TRBV29-1 and TRBJ2-5; D is ambiguous. The CDR3 length is 10 residues. CDR1 and CDR2 (germline): SQVTM, ANQGSEA. V lost 4 bases, J lost 7 bases, and 7 bases lay in between. Here the CDR3 DNA reads TGCAGCGTTGGGGAAAGGACCCAGTACTTC. Its protein product is CSVGERTQYF.

J is TRBJ2-7 and V is TRBV13; D is uncertain. The length of the CDR3 is 14 residues. Germline values: CDR1 PRHDT, CDR2 FYEKMQ (reference sequence). Trimming took off 3 bases at V and 9 bases at J, with 18 bases between the two ends. CDR3 protein: CASSFFDTDIGQYF. In DNA form, the CDR3 reads TGTGCCAGCAGCTTCTTCGACACTGATATAGGGCAGTACTTC.

The rearrangement uses TRBV20-1 and TRBJ1-1, with unresolved D. V was clipped by 1 base and J by 4 bases, with 4 bases between them. The CDR3 totals 11 residues. Germline values: CDR1 DFQATT, CDR2 SNEGSKA (reference sequence). CDR3 sequence: CSARAPTEAFF. DNA of the CDR3: TGCAGTGCTAGAGCCCCCACTGAAGCTTTCTTT.

This clone was found once. The rearrangement joins TRBV9 to TRBJ2-2; D uncertain. CDR1 and CDR2 (germline): SGDLS, YYNGEE. The CDR3 loop spans 11 amino acids. Between the trimmed V and J ends, which lost 5 bases and 6 bases, there was a span of 5 bases. The CDR3 DNA reads TGTGCCAGCAGTAGGGCCGGGGAGCTGTTTTTT. Protein sequence: CASSRAGELFF.

The chain recombines TRBV5-4 with TRBJ2-2; D is uncertain. The ends were cut back, 2 bases at V and 6 bases at J, with 5 bases in the middle. This CDR3 has 12 amino acids. Germline V lookup: CDR1 SGHNT, CDR2 YYREEE (reference sequence). CDR3 DNA: TGTGCCAGCAGCTTCGGCCCCGGGGAGCTGTTTTTT. This translates into CASSFGPGELFF.